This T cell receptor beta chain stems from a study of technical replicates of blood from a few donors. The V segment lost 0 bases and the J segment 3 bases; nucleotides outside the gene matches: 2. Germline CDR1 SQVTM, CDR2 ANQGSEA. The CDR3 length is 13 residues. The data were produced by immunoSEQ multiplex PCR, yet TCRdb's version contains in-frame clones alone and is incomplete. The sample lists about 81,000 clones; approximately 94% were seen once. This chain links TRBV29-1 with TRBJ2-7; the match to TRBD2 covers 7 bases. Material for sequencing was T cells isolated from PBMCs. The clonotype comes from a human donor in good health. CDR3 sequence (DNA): TGCAGCGTTGAAGATCGGGGGGACTACGAGCAGTACTTC. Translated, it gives CSVEDRGDYEQYF.